Included here is one T cell receptor beta chain sequence, with context. The antigen remains unidentified. The data stem from a study of T cell clonotyping in hematopoietic cell transplantation. Notes on the study in general: CD4 and CD8 repertoire contributions could not be separated without sorting. After transplant, recipient diversity fell while pathologically expanded clonotypes grew through day 180. Few recipient clonotypes overlapped donors; over 95% were de novo at given depth.

This table comes from immunoSEQ multiplex PCR, and its TCRdb copy is limited to in-frame clones, with some not included. The sample carries about 36,000 clones, 88% recorded once. The CDR3 is made up of 14 amino acids. Germline trimming cut 5 bases from V and 6 bases from J; bases unmatched to any gene: 8. CDR1 and CDR2 (germline): LNHDA, SQIVND (reference sequence). This TCR was sampled from a woman aged 40 to 50 in good health. Some clones in this sample may be carry-over from other donors' samples. J is TRBJ1-1 and V is TRBV19; TRBD1 matches 8 bases. Sequenced sample: peripheral blood mononuclear cells. The DNA for the CDR3 is TGTGCCAGTAGTTCACAGGGGGTACTCGCTGAAGCTTTCTTT. Translation: CASSSQGVLAEAFF.